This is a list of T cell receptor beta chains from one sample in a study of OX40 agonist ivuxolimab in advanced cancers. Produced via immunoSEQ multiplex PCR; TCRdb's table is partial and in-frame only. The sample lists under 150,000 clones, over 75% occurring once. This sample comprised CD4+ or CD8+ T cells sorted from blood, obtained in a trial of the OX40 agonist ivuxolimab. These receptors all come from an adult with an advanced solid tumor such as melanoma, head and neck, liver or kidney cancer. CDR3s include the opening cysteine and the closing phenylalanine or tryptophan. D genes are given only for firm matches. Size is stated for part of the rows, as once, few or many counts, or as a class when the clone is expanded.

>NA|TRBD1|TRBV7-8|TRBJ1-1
TGTGCCAGCAGCAAAAAGACAGGGGACACTGAAGCTTTCTTT
CASSKKTGDTEAFF
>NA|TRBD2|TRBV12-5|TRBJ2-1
TGTGCTAGTGTTGTAGCGGGAGTGGCCAATGAGCAGTTCTTC
CASVVAGVANEQFF
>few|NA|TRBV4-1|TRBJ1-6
TGCGCCAGCAGCCAACATGGGGGCCCCCTGGACAGTGGTTTTTCACCCCTCCACTTT
CASSQHGGPLDSGFSPLHF
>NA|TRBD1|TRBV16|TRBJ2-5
TGTGCCAGCAGCCGTTCCTATACAGGGGGAGAGACCCAGTACTTC
CASSRSYTGGETQYF
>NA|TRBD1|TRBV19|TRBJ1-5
TGTGCCAGTAGTATAGAAGGACAGGGGGTATTAAGCAATCAGCCCCAGCATTTT
CASSIEGQGVLSNQPQHF
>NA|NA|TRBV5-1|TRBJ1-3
TGCGCCAGCAGCCAGTCGGTTACAGCGCAAGGCACTGGAAACACCATATATTTT
CASSQSVTAQGTGNTIYF
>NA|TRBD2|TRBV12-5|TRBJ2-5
TGTGCTAGTGCCTTGGGGGGGGGAGAGACCCAGTACTTC
CASALGGGETQYF
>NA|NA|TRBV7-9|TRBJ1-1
TGTGCCAGCAGCTTGGAAAGCTTTGAAGCTTTCTTT
CASSLESFEAFF
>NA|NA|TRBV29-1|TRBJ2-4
TGCAGCGGGGTACTAGCCAAAAACATTCAGTACTTC
CSGVLAKNIQYF
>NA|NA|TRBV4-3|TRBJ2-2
TGCGCCAGCAGCCAAGAGAGTGTGCGAGGCACCGGGGAGCTGTTTTTT
CASSQESVRGTGELFF
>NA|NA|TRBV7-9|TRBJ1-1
TGTGCCAGCAGCTTAGGAGGGGCGAACACTGAGGCTTTCTTT
CASSLGGANTEAFF
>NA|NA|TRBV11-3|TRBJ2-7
TGTGCCAGCAGCTCCTCCGGGTTCTACGAGCAGTACTTC
CASSSSGFYEQYF
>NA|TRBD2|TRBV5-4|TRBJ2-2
TGTGCCAGCAGCAGGGGACTAGCGGGAGGTTTCACCGGGGAGCTGTTTTTT
CASSRGLAGGFTGELFF
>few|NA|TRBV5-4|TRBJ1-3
TGTGCCAGCAGCTTGCCCACAGGGCCCTCTGGAAACACCATATATTTT
CASSLPTGPSGNTIYF